The 14 T cell receptor beta chains below come from one sample, sequenced in a study of somatic mutations in cytotoxic T cells in rheumatoid arthritis. Some clones are missing from TCRdb's copy, which holds only in-frame ones; the method was immunoSEQ multiplex PCR. The sample holds some 7,000 clones, around three quarters seen once. The sequencing sample was made of CD8+ T cells sorted from blood. The receptor set was obtained from an adult with rheumatoid arthritis.

This chain joins TRBV5-1 and TRBJ2-1, with 9 bases fitting TRBD2. The CDR3 runs to 16 residues. Germline CDR1 and CDR2: SGHRS and YFSETQ. V was clipped by 5 bases and J by 2 bases; unmatched bases: 8. The CDR3 sequence is CASSPGGGGTYNEQFF. Here the CDR3 DNA reads TGCGCCAGCAGTCCTGGCGGGGGGGGGACCTACAATGAGCAGTTCTTC.

V usage is TRBV25-1 and J usage is TRBJ2-5; D is unclear. There are 14 residues in the CDR3. V lost 2 bases and J lost 1, with 8 bases in between. CDR1 is MGHDK, CDR2 SYGVNS, per germline. Written as DNA, the CDR3 is TGTGCCAGCAGTGAAATAACTCTCCAAGAGACCCAGTACTTC. Translation gives CASSEITLQETQYF.

The chain recombines TRBV27 with TRBJ2-7; tentatively, D is TRBD1 (5 bases). The germline V gene encodes CDR1 MNHEY and CDR2 SMNVEV (reference sequence). There are 14 residues in the CDR3. V was pared by 2 bases and J by 5 bases, with 13 bases between. In DNA, the CDR3 is TGTGCCAGCAGTTTAATGACAGAAGGGGACGAGCAGTACTTC. The encoded protein is CASSLMTEGDEQYF.

The gene calls are TRBV13 and TRBJ1-1; D might be TRBD1 (5 bases). Germline CDR1 reads PRHDT; CDR2 reads FYEKMQ (reference sequence). The CDR3 is made up of 14 amino acids. Trimming took off 0 bases at V and 5 bases at J, with 10 bases between the two ends. The CDR3 protein is CASSLGQVRTEAFF. The CDR3 DNA reads TGTGCCAGCAGCTTAGGACAGGTGCGGACTGAAGCTTTCTTT.

The chain joins TRBV4-2 to TRBJ2-1; D is tentatively TRBD1 or TRBD2 (6 bases each). From germline, CDR1 is LGHNA and CDR2 YNFKEQ. Trimming removed 7 bases at V and 5 bases at J, with 18 bases between. The CDR3 sequence is 15 residues long. The CDR3 DNA follows: TGTGCCAGCACCGGGGGCGGGGCCCACAACAATGAGCAGTTCTTC. Amino acids: CASTGGGAHNNEQFF.

This clone was observed a few times. This sequence joins TRBV7-9 and TRBJ2-7; 8 bases fit TRBD2. Per the germline V gene, CDR1 is SEHNR and CDR2 is FQNEAQ (reference sequence). The CDR3 is made up of 14 amino acids. J gave up 5 bases and V 5 bases, and 8 bases lay outside the gene matches. CDR3 nucleotides: TGTGCCAGCAGCGGAAATAGCGGGACCGACGAGCAGTACTTC. Its protein is CASSGNSGTDEQYF.

The chain carries TRBV30 and TRBJ2-1, with D possibly being TRBD2 (6 bases). The V gene lost 4 bases and the J gene lost 10 bases, with 17 bases spanning the gap. From germline, CDR1 is GTSNPN and CDR2 SVGIG (reference sequence). CDR3 length equals 13 residues. CDR3 residues: CAWNEGLTEEQFF. The CDR3 region has the DNA TGTGCCTGGAATGAGGGACTCACAGAGGAGCAGTTCTTC.

This clone came up once. This chain connects TRBV29-1 to TRBJ2-3; D is uncertain. This CDR3 is built from 13 residues. CDR1 and CDR2 (germline): SQVTM, ANQGSEA. V was trimmed by 1 base and J by 1 base, leaving 6 bases between them. CDR3 DNA: TGCAGCGTTGAAGGTAACGGCACAGATACGCAGTATTTT. It codes for CSVEGNGTDTQYF.

This clone was picked up a small number of times. The chain links TRBV27 to TRBJ2-7, with TRBD2 matching 14 bases. Germline lookup yields CDR1 MNHEY and CDR2 SMNVEV (reference sequence). Trimming at V came to 4 bases and at J to 5 bases, leaving 7 bases not matched to a gene. The CDR3 covers 16 residues. The CDR3 coding sequence is TGTGCCAGCAGTTGGGGACTAGCGGGAGAGGGCCACGAGCAGTACTTC. Amino acid sequence: CASSWGLAGEGHEQYF.

The J gene is TRBJ1-2, the V gene TRBV2, with D unclear. Germline V gene lookup returns CDR1 SNHLY and CDR2 FYNNEI. V shed 8 bases and J shed 4 bases, with 20 bases lying between them. CDR3 length: 15 amino acids. The CDR3: CASRGRGWVLYGYTF. In DNA, the CDR3 is TGTGCCAGCCGAGGACGAGGGTGGGTCCTCTATGGCTACACCTTC.

The chain employs TRBV7-2 and TRBJ1-5, with D tentatively TRBD1 (5 bases). Germline CDR1 is SGHTA and CDR2 is FQGNSA. V was shortened by 4 bases and J by 5 bases, with 15 bases between the two germline ends. The CDR3 runs 15 residues. The CDR3 loop is CASSYGPGGDQPQHF. DNA of the CDR3: TGTGCCAGCAGCTATGGACCCGGAGGGGATCAGCCCCAGCATTTT. Drawing the rest from reference TRBV7-2 and TRBJ1-5, the complete variable domain is GAGVSQSPSNKVTEKGKDVELRCDPISGHTALYWYRQSLGQGLEFLIYFQGNSAPDKSGLPSDRFSAERTGGSVSTLTIQRTQQEDSAVYLCASSYGPGGDQPQHFGDGTRLSIL.

The rearrangement links TRBV19 to TRBJ1-2, with 12 bases identical to TRBD1. The V segment lost 5 bases and the J segment 4 bases; nucleotides outside the gene matches: 8. The CDR3 loop spans 16 amino acids. Per the germline V gene, CDR1 is LNHDA and CDR2 is SQIVND (reference sequence). CDR3 sequence (DNA): TGTGCCAGTAGTTGGGGACAGGGGGCGCTCGGCTATGGCTACACCTTC. Translation gives CASSWGQGALGYGYTF.

This chain links TRBV5-5 with TRBJ2-5; no definite D call. The CDR3 runs to 12 residues. The V and J ends lost 0 bases and 5 bases respectively, with 5 bases between them. The germline V gene encodes CDR1 SGHKS and CDR2 YYEKEE (reference sequence). DNA for the CDR3: TGTGCCAGCAGCTTGGATTATGAGACCCAGTACTTC. It codes for CASSLDYETQYF.

The chain joins TRBV28 to TRBJ1-5; D is unresolved. V gave up 2 bases and J gave up 9 bases, with 14 bases separating them. Germline V gene data show CDR1 as MDHEN and CDR2 as SYDVKM. There are 14 residues in the CDR3. CDR3 nucleotide sequence: TGTGCCAGCAGTTTAACCGACGCTGGGCGGCCCCAGCATTTT. Translation: CASSLTDAGRPQHF. Full variable domain (outside the CDR3, taken from reference TRBV28 and TRBJ1-5): DVKVTQSSRYLVKRTGEKVFLECVQDMDHENMFWYRQDPGLGLRLIYFSYDVKMKEKGDIPEGYSVSREKKERFSLILESASTNQTSMYLCASSLTDAGRPQHFGDGTRLSIL.